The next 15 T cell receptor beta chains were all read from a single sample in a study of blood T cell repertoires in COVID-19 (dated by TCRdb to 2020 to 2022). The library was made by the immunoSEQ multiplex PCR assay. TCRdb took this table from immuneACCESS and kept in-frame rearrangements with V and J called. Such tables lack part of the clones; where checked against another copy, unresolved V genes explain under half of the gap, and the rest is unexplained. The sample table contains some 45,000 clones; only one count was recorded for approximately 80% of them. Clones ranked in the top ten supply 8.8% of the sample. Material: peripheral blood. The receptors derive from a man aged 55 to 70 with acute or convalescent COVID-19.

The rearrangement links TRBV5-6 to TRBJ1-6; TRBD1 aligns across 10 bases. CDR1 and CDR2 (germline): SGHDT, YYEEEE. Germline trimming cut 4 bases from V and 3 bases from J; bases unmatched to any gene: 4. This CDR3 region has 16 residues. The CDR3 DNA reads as TGTGCCAGCAGCACCTGGACAGGGGGCTATAATTCACCCCTCCACTTT. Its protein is CASSTWTGGYNSPLHF.

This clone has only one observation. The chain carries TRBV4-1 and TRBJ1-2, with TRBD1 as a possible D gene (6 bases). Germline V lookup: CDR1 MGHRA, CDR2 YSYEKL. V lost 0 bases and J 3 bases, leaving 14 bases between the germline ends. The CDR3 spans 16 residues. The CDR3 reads CASSQDPGQTYYGYTF. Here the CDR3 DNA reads TGCGCCAGCAGCCAAGATCCAGGACAGACGTACTATGGCTACACCTTC.

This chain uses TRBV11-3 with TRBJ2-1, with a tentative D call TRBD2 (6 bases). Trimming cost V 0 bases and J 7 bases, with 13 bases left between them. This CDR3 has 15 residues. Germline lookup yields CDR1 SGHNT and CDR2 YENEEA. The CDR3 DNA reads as TGTGCCAGCAGCTTAGATTCGGGGGTGAGGAATGAGCAGTTCTTC. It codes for CASSLDSGVRNEQFF.

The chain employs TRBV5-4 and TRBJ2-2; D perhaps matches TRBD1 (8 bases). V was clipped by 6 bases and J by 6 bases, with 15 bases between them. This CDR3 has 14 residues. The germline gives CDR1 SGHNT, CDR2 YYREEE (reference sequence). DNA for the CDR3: TGTGCCAGCAAGTACAGGGGGGGATCCGGGGAGCTGTTTTTT. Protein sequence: CASKYRGGSGELFF.

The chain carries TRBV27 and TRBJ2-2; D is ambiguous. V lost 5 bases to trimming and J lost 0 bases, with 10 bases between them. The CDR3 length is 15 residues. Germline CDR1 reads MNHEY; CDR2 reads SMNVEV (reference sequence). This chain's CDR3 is CASSPEPANTGELFF. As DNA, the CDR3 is TGTGCCAGCAGTCCCGAACCGGCGAACACCGGGGAGCTGTTTTTT.

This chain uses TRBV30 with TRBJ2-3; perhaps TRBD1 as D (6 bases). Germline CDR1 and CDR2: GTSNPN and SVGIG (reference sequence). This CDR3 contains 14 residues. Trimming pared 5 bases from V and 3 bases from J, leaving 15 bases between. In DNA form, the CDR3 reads TGTGCCTGGTCTGACAGGTTCGGAACAGATACGCAGTATTTT. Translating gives CAWSDRFGTDTQYF.

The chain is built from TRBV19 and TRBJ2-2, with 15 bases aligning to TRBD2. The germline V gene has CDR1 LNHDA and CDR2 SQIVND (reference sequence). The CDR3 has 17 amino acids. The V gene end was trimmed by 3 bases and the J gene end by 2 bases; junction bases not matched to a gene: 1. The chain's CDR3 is CASSMGLAGGNTGELFF. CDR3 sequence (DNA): TGTGCCAGTAGTATGGGACTAGCGGGGGGAAACACCGGGGAGCTGTTTTTT.

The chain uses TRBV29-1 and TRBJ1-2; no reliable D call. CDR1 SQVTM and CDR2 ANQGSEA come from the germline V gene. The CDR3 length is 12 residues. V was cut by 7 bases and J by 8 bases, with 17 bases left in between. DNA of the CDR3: TGCAGCGCTGGACTTATAACTATAGGCTACACCTTC. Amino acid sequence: CSAGLITIGYTF.

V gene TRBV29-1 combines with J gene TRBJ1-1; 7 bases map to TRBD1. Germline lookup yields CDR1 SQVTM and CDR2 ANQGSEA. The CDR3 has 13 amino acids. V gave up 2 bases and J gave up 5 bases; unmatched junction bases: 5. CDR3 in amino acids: CSVENRGATEAFF. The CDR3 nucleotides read TGCAGCGTTGAAAACAGGGGAGCGACTGAAGCTTTCTTT.

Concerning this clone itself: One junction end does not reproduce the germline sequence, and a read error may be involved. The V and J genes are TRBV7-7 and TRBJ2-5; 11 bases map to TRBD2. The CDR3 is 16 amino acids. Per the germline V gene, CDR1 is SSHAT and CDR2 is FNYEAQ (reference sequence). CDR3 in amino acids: CASSPELAGGQGTQYF. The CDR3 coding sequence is TGTGCTAGCAGCCCGGAATTAGCGGGGGGGCAGGGGACCCAGTACTTC.

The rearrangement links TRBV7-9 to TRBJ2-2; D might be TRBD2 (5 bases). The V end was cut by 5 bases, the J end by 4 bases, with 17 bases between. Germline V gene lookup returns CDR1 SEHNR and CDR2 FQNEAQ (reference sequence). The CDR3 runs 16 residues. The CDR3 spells CASSQSRGKGTGELFF. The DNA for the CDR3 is TGTGCCAGCAGCCAATCACGGGGAAAGGGCACCGGGGAGCTGTTTTTT.

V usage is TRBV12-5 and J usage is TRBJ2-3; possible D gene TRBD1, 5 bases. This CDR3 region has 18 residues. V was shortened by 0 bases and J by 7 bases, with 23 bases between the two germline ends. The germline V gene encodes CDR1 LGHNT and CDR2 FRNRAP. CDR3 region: CASGLVVYRGRASNTQYF. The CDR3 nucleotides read TGTGCTAGTGGTTTGGTAGTGTACCGCGGCAGGGCTTCAAATACGCAGTATTTT.

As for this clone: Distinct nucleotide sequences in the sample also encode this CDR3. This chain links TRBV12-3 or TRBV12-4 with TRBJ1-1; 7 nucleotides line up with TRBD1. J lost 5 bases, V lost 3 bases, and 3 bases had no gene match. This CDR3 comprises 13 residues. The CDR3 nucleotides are TGTGCCAGCAGTTTTCCAGGGGGAACTGAAGCTTTCTTT. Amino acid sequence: CASSFPGGTEAFF.

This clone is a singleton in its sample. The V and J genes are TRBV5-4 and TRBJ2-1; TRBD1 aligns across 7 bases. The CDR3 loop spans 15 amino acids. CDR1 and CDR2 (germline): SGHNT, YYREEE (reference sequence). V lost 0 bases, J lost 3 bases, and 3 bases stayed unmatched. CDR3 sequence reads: CASSLGGGFYNEQFF. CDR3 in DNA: TGTGCCAGCAGCTTGGGAGGGGGCTTCTACAATGAGCAGTTCTTC.

The CDR3 loop is CASSLELRTGDGYTF. CDR3 bases: TGTGCCAGCAGCTTAGAGCTGAGGACAGGGGATGGCTACACCTTC. The chain uses TRBV11-2 and TRBJ1-2; 9 nucleotides align to TRBD1. Germline CDR1 and CDR2: SGHAT and FQNNGV. The J segment lost 6 bases and the V segment lost 0 bases, leaving 5 bases of the junction unmatched. The CDR3 runs to 15 residues.